This TCR beta chain comes out of a study of blood T cell repertoires in COVID-19. Overall study: Spain, Italy and the United States supplied samples that represented acute and convalescent COVID-19. T cells, B-cell-depleted T cells, or PBMCs supplied cDNA or gDNA.

This table comes from immunoSEQ multiplex PCR, and its TCRdb copy is limited to in-frame clones, with some not included. This sample yields some 160,000 clones, of which approximately 87% are seen a single time; 4% belongs to the top ten. The CDR3 consists of 12 residues. The germline V gene encodes CDR1 SGHTA and CDR2 FQGNSA. Between the trimmed V and J ends, which lost 5 bases and 5 bases, there was a span of 9 bases. The receptor's source is a woman aged 70-85 years with acute or convalescent COVID-19. The sequenced sample was peripheral blood. The gene calls are TRBV7-2 and TRBJ1-2, with D perhaps matching TRBD1 (5 bases). CDR3 amino acids: CASSHKGYGYTF. CDR3 bases: TGTGCCAGCAGCCACAAGGGGTATGGCTACACCTTC.